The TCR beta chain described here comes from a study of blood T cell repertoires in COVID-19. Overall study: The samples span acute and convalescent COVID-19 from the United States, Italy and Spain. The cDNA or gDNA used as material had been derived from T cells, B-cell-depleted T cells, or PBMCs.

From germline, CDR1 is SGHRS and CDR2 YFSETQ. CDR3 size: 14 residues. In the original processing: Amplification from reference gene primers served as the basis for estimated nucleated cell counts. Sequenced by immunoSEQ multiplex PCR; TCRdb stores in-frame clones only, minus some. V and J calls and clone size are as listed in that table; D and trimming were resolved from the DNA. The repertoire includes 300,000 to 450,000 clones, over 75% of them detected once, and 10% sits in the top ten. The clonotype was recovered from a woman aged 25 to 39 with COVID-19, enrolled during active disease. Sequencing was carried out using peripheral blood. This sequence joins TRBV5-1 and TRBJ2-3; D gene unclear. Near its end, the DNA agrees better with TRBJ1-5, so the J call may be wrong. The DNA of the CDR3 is TGCGCCAGCAGCTTGGGGAGGGCCACAGATACGCAGCATTTT. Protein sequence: CASSLGRATDTQHF.